This T cell receptor beta chain was identified during a study of high-grade serous ovarian cancer treatment subgroups listed by TCRdb under 2021. Turning to the overall study: On average, sequencing produced about 15,000 reads and 6,500 to 9,000 unique TCR beta rearrangements for each sample. Under a laparoscopic triage algorithm, patients with high-grade serous ovarian cancer were grouped by complete gross resection or by neoadjuvant chemotherapy response, and the study profiled the TCR beta repertoires of these patients. Of the approximately 30 patients in the cohort, around 10 had no residual disease after primary surgery (R0), around 10 were excellent NACT responders, and around 10 were poor NACT responders. One primary tumor sample and two metastatic tumor samples were collected from each patient, for a total of over 85 samples. Summary of the overall study and its limitations: TCR repertoire analyses were focused on CDR3, and CDR1 and CDR2 were not analyzed. Spatial information was not captured by bulk tumor TCR sequencing, so insight into HGSC tumor complexity and diversity was limited. Repertoire similarity ranging from about 0.1 to 0.85 was observed between tumors from the same patient, whereas almost no similarity was observed between different patients. TCR clonal relatedness correlated positively with neoantigen level and, by trend, with copy number variation and mutation load from whole-genome sequencing.

Collection of tumor samples took place before definitive surgery or chemotherapy. Genomic DNA was extracted by the MD Anderson Biospecimen Extraction Resource, and TCR sequencing was done by the MD Anderson Cancer Genomics Laboratory. A word on this clone: The antigen it binds to is not known. No quality values exist for individual bases; no much larger clone is one base distant.

The CDR3 contains 14 residues, cysteine and phenylalanine counted. Of all the DNA, just the CDR3 is kept, 42 bases in frame from base 1. CDR1 is given as SGHNT and CDR2 as YENEEA, both from the germline V gene. The V end loses 5 bases and the J end loses 2 bases, and a stretch of 11 bases separates them. The 100 or so tumor samples underwent high-throughput TCR profiling using ImmunoSEQ. On the study's bioinformatics: The repertoire diversity metrics included richness (unique productive sequences), clonality, evenness and relatedness, and the Bhattacharyya coefficient was used to measure similarity between samples. A sensitivity analysis that removed TCRs with fewer than two reads produced consistent conclusions. TCRdb limited this immuneACCESS table to in-frame rearrangements with V and J called. A share of clones is missing; checked studies link under half to unresolved V genes, and the rest is unexplained. Clone size and V and J calls were adopted from that table, with D and trimming inferred from the DNA. Here the sample has around 8,000 clones; 70% to 85% occur a single time. The leading ten clones occupy 5% to 6.5% of the sample.

The sequence came from a human donor with high-grade serous ovarian cancer. The chain was built from TRBV11-3 and TRBJ2-3; tentative D gene TRBD1, with 5 bases matching. The material sequenced was tumor tissue. The CDR3: CASSTRQYTDTQYF. The DNA sequence is as follows: TGTGCCAGCAGCACACGACAGTACACAGATACGCAGTATTTT.